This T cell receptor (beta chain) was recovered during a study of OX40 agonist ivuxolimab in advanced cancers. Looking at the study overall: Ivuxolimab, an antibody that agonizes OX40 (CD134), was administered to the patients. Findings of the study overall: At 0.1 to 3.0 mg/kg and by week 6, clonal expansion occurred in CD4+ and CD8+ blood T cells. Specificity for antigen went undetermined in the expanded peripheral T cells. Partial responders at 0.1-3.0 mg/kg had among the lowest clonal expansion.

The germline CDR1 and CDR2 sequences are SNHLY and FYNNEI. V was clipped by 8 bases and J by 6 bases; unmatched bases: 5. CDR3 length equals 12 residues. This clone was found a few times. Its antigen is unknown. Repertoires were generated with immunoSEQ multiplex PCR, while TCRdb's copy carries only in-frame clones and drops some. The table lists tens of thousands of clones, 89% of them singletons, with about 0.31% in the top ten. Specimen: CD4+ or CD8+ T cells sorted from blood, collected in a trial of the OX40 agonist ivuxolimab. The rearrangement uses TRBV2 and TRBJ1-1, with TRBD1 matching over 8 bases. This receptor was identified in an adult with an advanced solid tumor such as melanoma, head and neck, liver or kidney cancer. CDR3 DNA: TGTGCCAGCTTGGACAGGGAGGCTGAAGCTTTCTTT. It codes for CASLDREAEAFF.